Listed below are T cell receptor beta chains from one sample, sequenced in a study of blood T cell repertoires in COVID-19. The method was immunoSEQ multiplex PCR; TCRdb's version includes in-frame clones alone and lacks a portion of them. The repertoire holds hundreds of thousands of clones, with about 89% as singletons. The sample taken for sequencing was PBMCs or T cells enriched from blood (not recorded which). The source is a woman between 35 and 50 years old who had recovered from COVID-19. Each CDR3 is given with its conserved first and last residue. A D gene is named only where the DNA matches it firmly. Where a row states a size, it is once, few, many or the class of an expanded clone; other rows omit it.

V gene	J gene	D gene	clone size	CDR3 protein	CDR3 DNA
TRBV6-5	TRBJ2-7	TRBD1	-	CASRAGTGNFYEQYF	TGTGCCAGCAGGGCCGGGACAGGAAACTTCTACGAGCAGTACTTC
TRBV21-1	TRBJ1-5	-	-	CASEDRELWSNQPQHF	TGTGCCAGCGAGGACAGGGAGCTTTGGAGCAATCAGCCCCAGCATTTT
TRBV19	TRBJ1-2	-	few	CASRTGVIGYTF	TGTGCCAGTAGGACAGGTGTCATTGGCTACACCTTC
TRBV12-5	TRBJ1-4	-	-	CASGLRTGGEEKLFF	TGTGCTAGTGGTTTGCGTACGGGGGGTGAGGAAAAACTGTTTTTT
TRBV3-1/TRBV3-2	TRBJ2-5	TRBD1	-	CASSQEGTVEWETQYF	TGTGCCAGCAGCCAAGAAGGGACAGTTGAGTGGGAGACCCAGTACTTC
TRBV7-6	TRBJ1-1	-	-	CASSLAQGRGSEAFF	TGTGCCAGCAGCTTAGCCCAAGGCAGGGGAAGTGAAGCTTTCTTT
TRBV4-3	TRBJ2-3	TRBD2	-	CASSLQRGDTQYF	TGCGCCAGCAGCCTACAGCGGGGAGATACGCAGTATTTT
TRBV19	TRBJ1-4	-	-	CASSPGDRLEKLFF	TGTGCCAGTAGCCCTGGCGACAGGTTAGAAAAACTGTTTTTT
TRBV28	TRBJ1-2	TRBD1	-	CASTFRQGRKGYTF	TGTGCCAGCACCTTTCGACAGGGTCGTAAGGGCTACACCTTC
TRBV19	TRBJ1-5	TRBD1	-	CASSIDHRTGVNQPQHF	TGTGCCAGTAGTATAGATCATCGGACAGGAGTCAATCAGCCCCAGCATTTT
TRBV19	TRBJ1-5	TRBD1	-	CASSIDPGQGGQPQHF	TGTGCCAGTAGTATAGATCCAGGACAGGGTGGTCAGCCCCAGCATTTT
TRBV5-4	TRBJ1-2	TRBD1	once	CASSLPDRVQGYTF	TGTGCCAGCAGCCTCCCGGACAGGGTGCAAGGCTACACCTTC
TRBV5-8	TRBJ1-2	-	-	CASSLLEDYGYTF	TGTGCCAGCAGCTTACTAGAAGACTATGGCTACACCTTC
TRBV7-3	TRBJ2-7	TRBD1	-	CASSLDRGTYEQYF	TGTGCCAGCAGCTTAGACAGGGGGACCTACGAGCAGTACTTC
TRBV25-1	TRBJ1-6	-	-	CASRAQGGSRNSPLHF	TGTGCCAGCAGAGCCCAGGGTGGTTCAAGAAATTCACCCCTCCACTTT
TRBV2	TRBJ1-5	-	-	CASSGGRLSNQPQHF	TGTGCCAGCAGTGGGGGCAGACTTAGCAATCAGCCCCAGCATTTT
TRBV7-2	TRBJ2-5	TRBD2	-	CASSFGAGDLETQYF	TGTGCCAGCAGCTTTGGGGCGGGGGATCTCGAGACCCAGTACTTC
TRBV5-4	TRBJ1-3	TRBD1	-	CASSKTGVDSGNTIYF	TGTGCCAGCAGCAAGACAGGGGTCGACTCTGGAAACACCATATATTTT
TRBV7-9	TRBJ2-7	TRBD1	-	CASTSNRDRLHEQYF	TGTGCCAGCACCTCCAACCGGGACAGGCTCCACGAGCAGTACTTC
TRBV28	TRBJ1-2	-	-	CASNFPEAGYGYTF	TGTGCCAGCAACTTCCCAGAGGCGGGCTATGGCTACACCTTC
TRBV7-2	TRBJ2-3	TRBD2	-	CASSLERGHDTQYF	TGTGCCAGCAGCTTAGAGCGGGGGCACGATACGCAGTATTTT
TRBV5-1	TRBJ1-1	-	once	CASSLSGGGNTEAFF	TGCGCCAGCAGCTTGAGTGGGGGAGGGAACACTGAAGCTTTCTTT
TRBV4-3	TRBJ1-5	-	-	CASSPGFNQPQHF	TGCGCCAGCAGCCCCGGTTTCAATCAGCCCCAGCATTTT
TRBV5-1	TRBJ2-7	TRBD2	-	CASSLAGGTYEQYF	TGCGCCAGCAGCTTGGCGGGGGGTACCTACGAGCAGTACTTC
TRBV30	TRBJ2-2	TRBD1	-	CASTGTGHTGELFF	TGTGCCTCAACCGGGACAGGGCACACCGGGGAGCTGTTTTTT
TRBV7-6	TRBJ1-5	TRBD1	-	CASSSQGAGQPQHF	TGTGCCAGCTCCTCACAGGGGGCAGGTCAGCCCCAGCATTTT
TRBV6-2/TRBV6-3	TRBJ2-1	-	-	CASSLPGWGNEQFF	TGTGCCAGCAGTCTCCCAGGGTGGGGAAATGAGCAGTTCTTC
TRBV15	TRBJ2-5	TRBD2	-	CATSGGLAGSVQETQYF	TGTGCCACCAGCGGGGGACTAGCGGGTTCCGTTCAAGAGACCCAGTACTTC